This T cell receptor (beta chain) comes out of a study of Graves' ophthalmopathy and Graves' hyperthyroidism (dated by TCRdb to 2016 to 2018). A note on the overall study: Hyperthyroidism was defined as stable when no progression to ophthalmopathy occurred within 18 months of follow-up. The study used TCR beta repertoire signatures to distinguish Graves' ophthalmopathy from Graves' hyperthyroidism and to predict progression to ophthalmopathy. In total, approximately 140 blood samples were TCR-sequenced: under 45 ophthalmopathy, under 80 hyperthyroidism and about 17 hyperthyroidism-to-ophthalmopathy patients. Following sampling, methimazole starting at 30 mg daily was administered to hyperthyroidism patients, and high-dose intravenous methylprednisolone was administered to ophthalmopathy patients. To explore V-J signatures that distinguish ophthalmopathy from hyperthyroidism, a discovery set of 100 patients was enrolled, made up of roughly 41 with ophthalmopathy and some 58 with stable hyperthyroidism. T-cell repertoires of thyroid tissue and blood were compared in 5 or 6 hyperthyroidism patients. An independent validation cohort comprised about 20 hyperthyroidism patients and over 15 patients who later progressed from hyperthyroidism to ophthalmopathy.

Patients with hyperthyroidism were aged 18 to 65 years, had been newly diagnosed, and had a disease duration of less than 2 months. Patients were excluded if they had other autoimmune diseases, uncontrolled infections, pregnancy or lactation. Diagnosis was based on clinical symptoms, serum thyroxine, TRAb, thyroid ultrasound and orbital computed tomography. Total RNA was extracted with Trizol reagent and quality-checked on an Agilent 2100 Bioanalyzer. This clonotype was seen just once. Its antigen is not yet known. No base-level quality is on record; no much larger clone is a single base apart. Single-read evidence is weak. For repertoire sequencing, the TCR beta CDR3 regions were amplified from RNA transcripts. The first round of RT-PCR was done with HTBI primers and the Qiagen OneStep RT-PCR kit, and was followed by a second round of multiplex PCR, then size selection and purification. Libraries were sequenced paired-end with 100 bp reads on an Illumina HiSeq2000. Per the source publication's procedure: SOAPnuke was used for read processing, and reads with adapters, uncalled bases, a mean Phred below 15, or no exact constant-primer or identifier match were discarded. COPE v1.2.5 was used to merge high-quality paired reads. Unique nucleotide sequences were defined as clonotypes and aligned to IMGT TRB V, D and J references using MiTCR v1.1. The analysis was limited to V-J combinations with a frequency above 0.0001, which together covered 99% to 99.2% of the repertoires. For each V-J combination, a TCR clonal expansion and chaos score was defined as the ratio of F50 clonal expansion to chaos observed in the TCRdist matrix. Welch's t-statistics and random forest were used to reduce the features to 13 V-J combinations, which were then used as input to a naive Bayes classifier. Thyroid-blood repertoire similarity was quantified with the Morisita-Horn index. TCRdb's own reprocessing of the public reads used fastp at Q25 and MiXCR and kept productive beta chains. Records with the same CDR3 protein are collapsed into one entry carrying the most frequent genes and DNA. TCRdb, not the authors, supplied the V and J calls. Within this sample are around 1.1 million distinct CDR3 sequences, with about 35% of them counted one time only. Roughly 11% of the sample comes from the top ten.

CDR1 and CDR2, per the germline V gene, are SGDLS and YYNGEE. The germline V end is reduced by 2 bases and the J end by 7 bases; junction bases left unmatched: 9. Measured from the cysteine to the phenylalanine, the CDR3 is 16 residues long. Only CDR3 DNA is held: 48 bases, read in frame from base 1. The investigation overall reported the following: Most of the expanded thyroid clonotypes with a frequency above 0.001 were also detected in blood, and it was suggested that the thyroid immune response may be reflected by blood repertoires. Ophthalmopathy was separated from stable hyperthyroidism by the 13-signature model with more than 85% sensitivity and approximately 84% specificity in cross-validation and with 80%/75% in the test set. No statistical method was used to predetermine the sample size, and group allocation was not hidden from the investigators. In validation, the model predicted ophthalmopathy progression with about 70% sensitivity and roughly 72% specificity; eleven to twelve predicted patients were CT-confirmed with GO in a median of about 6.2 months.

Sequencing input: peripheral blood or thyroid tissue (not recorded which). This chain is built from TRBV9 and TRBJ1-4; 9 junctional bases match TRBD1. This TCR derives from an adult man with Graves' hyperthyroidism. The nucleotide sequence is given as TGTGCCAGCAGCGTGAGGGGGGGGACAGGGACTGAAAAACTGTTTTTT. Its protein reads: CASSVRGGTGTEKLFF.